These 6 T cell receptor beta chains share one sample of origin, sequenced in a study of early T cells in non-severe SARS-CoV-2 infection. TCRdb called the 5' RACE reads again in MiXCR, with one record for every CDR3 protein. The sample has roughly 81,000 distinct CDR3 sequences; 12% are singletons. The sample taken for sequencing was whole blood. The receptors were sampled from an adult who was a healthcare worker with PCR-confirmed SARS-CoV-2 infection or an uninfected control (not recorded which).

Many counts were recorded for this clonotype. The genes are TRBV14 and TRBJ2-2, with D perhaps TRBD2 (6 bases). V lost 2 bases to trimming and J lost 6 bases, with 13 bases between them. The CDR3 runs 15 residues. Germline values: CDR1 SGHDN, CDR2 FVKESK. The CDR3: CASSQKFSGAGELFF. Written as DNA, the CDR3 is TGTGCCAGCAGCCAAAAATTTAGCGGCGCCGGGGAGCTGTTTTTT.

The table lists this clonotype with many counts. The gene calls are TRBV6-5 and TRBJ1-1, with D unresolved. With 0 bases removed from V and 4 bases from J, the gap between germline ends came to 6 bases. CDR3 length: 13 amino acids. Germline V gene data show CDR1 as MNHEY and CDR2 as SVGAGI. The CDR3 reads CASSYSTITEAFF. CDR3 DNA: TGTGCCAGCAGTTACTCAACTATCACTGAAGCTTTCTTT.

There are a few counts of this clonotype. The J gene is TRBJ2-7, the V gene TRBV28, with D hard to call. The CDR3 length is 15 residues. Germline values: CDR1 MDHEN, CDR2 SYDVKM. V was clipped by 3 bases and J by 7 bases, with 19 bases between them. DNA for the CDR3: TGTGCCAGCAGTTTGGTAGGACGGATGCAACGGGAGCAGTACTTC. This translates into CASSLVGRMQREQYF.

The table lists this clonotype with many counts. This rearrangement joins TRBV7-3 to TRBJ2-5; 8 bases agree with TRBD2. J gave up 5 bases and V 2 bases, and 4 bases lay outside the gene matches. The CDR3 totals 14 residues. Germline values: CDR1 SGHTA, CDR2 FQGTGA. CDR3 amino acids: CASSLSGGRETQYF. Here the CDR3 DNA reads TGTGCCAGCAGCTTATCGGGCGGGAGGGAGACCCAGTACTTC.

J is TRBJ2-7 and V is TRBV6-1; a possible D gene is TRBD2 (7 bases). CDR3 size: 16 residues. V was trimmed by 0 bases and J by 0 bases, leaving 12 bases between them. The germline V gene has CDR1 MNHNS and CDR2 SASEGT. CDR3 DNA: TGTGCCAGCAGTGAAGCAGTCGGGGGGCCCTCCTACGAGCAGTACTTC. Translated: CASSEAVGGPSYEQYF.

In its sample, this clonotype was seen many times. The chain has TRBV5-5 and TRBJ2-7; D may be TRBD2 (6 bases). CDR3 length: 16 residues. Germline lookup yields CDR1 SGHKS and CDR2 YYEKEE (reference sequence). Trimming stripped 0 bases from V and 0 bases from J, with 13 bases between. DNA for the CDR3: TGTGCCAGCAGCTTGGGTCTGGGAGGAGGCTCCTACGAGCAGTACTTC. Translated: CASSLGLGGGSYEQYF.